This T cell receptor beta chain emerged from a study of neurological immune-mediated disorders (dated by TCRdb to about 2019). About the investigation overall: Among the roughly 34 multiple sclerosis patients, relapsing-remitting MS accounted for approximately 31 and secondary progressive MS accounted for 3. Peripheral blood TCR-beta repertoires from patients with HTLV-I-associated myelopathy (HAM/TSP), patients with multiple sclerosis, and healthy controls were compared in the study using UMI-based sequencing. Alongside PBMC samples, the set of around 99 TCR-beta libraries contained longitudinal samples, technical triplicates, and paired CD4+ and CD8+ T-cell subsets that had been sorted. The cohort was made up of 65 to 75 subjects, consisting of around 14 HAM/TSP patients, around 35 multiple sclerosis patients and around 20 healthy controls.

To synthesize cDNA, template-switch 5'RACE was performed with a primer carrying a 10-nucleotide random unique molecular identifier so that each TCR transcript was tagged. Over 190 million TCR-beta sequences, covering 15-18 subjects, were produced in each sequencing run. The RNeasy kit was used for extraction of total RNA. TCR-beta VDJ regions were amplified with primers for the TCR constant region and the 5'RACE anchor, using the KAPA Real-time Library Amplification kit. A first PCR added sample indexes and Illumina adaptors, and a second PCR then raised library yield. After Ampure bead purification, the TCR product of roughly 650 bp was size-selected on a 2% E-gel SizeSelection system. Library quality was checked on a Bioanalyzer, concentration was measured with Qubit, and libraries were quantified with the Kapa Library Quantification kit before pooling. An Illumina HiSeq 2500 was used to sequence the libraries paired-end at 2 x 150 bp. To increase sequence diversity, about 25-31% phiX was spiked into each library pool. Concerning the study's data processing: The UMI-based MiGEC pipeline processed quality-filtered reads and removed over 75% of raw TCR sequences during error correction. IMGT germline references were used for aligning VDJ genes, and each clonotype was defined as a unique CDR3 amino acid sequence together with its V-J genes. VDJtools evaluated clonal expansion, Shannon diversity and CDR3 relatedness (CalcPairwiseDistances, ClusterSamples); CLCbio workbench built phylogenetic trees. Using coefficient-of-variation modelling across technical triplicates, the study counted a clone as expanded if it had at least 8 unique UMIs. The public sequencing data were trimmed at Q25 with fastp and processed into clonotypes with MiXCR by TCRdb, which kept only in-frame beta chains. Rows matching on CDR3 protein sequence are summarized as one entry with the most common DNA and genes. None of the V and J calls come from the authors' own analysis; TCRdb made them. The sample table holds about 46,000 distinct CDR3 sequences, of which around 2.9% were seen once. More than 12% of the sample is in the top ten clones.

Libraries from unsorted PBMCs were made from 2 million PBMCs kept in RNAlater at -80 degrees C until RNA extraction. Multiple sclerosis patients were enrolled in a US clinical protocol evaluating disease progression by magnetic resonance imaging. Peripheral blood was subjected to Ficoll-Hypaque density gradient centrifugation to isolate PBMCs, which were then cryopreserved in liquid nitrogen. The investigation overall reported the following: TCR clonal expansion was highest in HAM/TSP patients and lowest in MS patients, with MS patients falling below even healthy controls. Expanded clones from different subjects shared no identical CDR3 amino acid sequences, which suggests that TCR-beta repertoires were private in all groups. No clinical or MRI features were associated with the MS cluster, and the authors said that larger cohorts are needed. In phylogenetic analysis, the repertoires of 18 of 34 MS patients grouped into a cluster of related CDR3 sequences, which suggests a possible signature at the repertoire level.

This clonotype was seen many times. This clone's antigen is unknown. Per-base qualities were not stored, and no clone one base away is much larger. Sequencing was performed on PBMCs. The TCR was taken from a woman between 45 and 60 years old with multiple sclerosis.

The CDR3 region reads CASSESKGATYEQYF. The nucleotides are TGCGCCAGCAGTGAGTCAAAGGGGGCCACCTACGAGCAGTACTTC. Recombination joined TRBV10-1 with TRBJ2-7, with 7 bases aligning to TRBD1. Reading from cysteine to phenylalanine, the CDR3 counts 15 amino acids. The retained sequence is limited to the CDR3, 45 bases, with the frame set at the first base. CDR1 and CDR2 are drawn from the germline V gene (reference sequence): WNHNN, SYGVQD. V and J are trimmed by 0 bases and 2 bases, and the gene matches miss 4 bases of the junction.